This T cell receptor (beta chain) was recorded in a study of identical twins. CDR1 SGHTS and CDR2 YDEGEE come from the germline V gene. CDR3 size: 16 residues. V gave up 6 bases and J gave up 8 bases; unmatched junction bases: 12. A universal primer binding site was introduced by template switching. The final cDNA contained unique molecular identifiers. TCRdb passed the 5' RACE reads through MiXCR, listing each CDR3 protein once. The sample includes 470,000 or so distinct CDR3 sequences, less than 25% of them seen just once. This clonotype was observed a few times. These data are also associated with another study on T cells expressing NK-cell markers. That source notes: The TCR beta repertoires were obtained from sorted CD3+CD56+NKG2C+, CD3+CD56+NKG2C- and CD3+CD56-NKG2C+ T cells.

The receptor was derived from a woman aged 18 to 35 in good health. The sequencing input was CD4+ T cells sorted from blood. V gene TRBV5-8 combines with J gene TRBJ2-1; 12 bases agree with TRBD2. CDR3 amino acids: CASKRTSGIPGDEQFF. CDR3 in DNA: TGTGCCAGCAAACGGACTAGCGGGATACCAGGGGATGAGCAGTTCTTC.